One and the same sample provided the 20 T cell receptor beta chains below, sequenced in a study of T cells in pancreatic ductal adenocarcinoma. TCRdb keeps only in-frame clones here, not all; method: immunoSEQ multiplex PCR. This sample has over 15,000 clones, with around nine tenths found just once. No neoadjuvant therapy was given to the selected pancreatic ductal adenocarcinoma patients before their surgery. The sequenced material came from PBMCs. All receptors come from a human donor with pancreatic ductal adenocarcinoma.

CDR3: CASRRGTNEKLFF. In DNA form, the CDR3 reads TGTGCCAGCAGGCGGGGGACTAATGAAAAACTGTTTTTT. The chain links TRBV6-6 to TRBJ1-4, with D possibly matching TRBD1 (5 bases). Looked up from germline, CDR1 is MNHNY and CDR2 is SVGAGI (reference sequence). The CDR3 has 13 amino acids. Between the trimmed V and J ends, which lost 6 bases and 2 bases, there was a span of 7 bases.

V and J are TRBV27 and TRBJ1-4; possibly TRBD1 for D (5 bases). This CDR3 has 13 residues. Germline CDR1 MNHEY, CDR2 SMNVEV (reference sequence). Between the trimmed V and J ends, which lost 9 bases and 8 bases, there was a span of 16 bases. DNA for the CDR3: TGTGCCAGTCGGACGTGGGAGGGGGAAAAACTGTTTTTT. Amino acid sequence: CASRTWEGEKLFF. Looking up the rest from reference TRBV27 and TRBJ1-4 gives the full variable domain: EAQVTQNPRYLITVTGKKLTVTCSQNMNHEYMSWYRQDPGLGLRQIYYSMNVEVTDKGDVPEGYKVSRKEKRNFPLILESPSPNQTSLYFCASRTWEGEKLFFGSGTQLSVL.

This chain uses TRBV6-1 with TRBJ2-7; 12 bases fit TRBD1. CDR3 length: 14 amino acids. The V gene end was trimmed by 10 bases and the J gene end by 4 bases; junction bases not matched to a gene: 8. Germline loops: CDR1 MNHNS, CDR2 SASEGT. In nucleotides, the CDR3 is TGTGCCACCCAGTGGGGACAGGGGGCTTACGAGCAGTACTTC. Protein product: CATQWGQGAYEQYF.

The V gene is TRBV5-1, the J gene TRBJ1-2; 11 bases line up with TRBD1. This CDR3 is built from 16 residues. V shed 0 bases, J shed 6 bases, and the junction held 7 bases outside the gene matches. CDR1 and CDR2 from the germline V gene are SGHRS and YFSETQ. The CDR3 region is CASSLARTGGADGYTF. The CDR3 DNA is TGCGCCAGCAGCTTGGCCCGGACAGGGGGCGCCGATGGCTACACCTTC. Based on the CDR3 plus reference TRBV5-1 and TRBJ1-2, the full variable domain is KAGVTQTPRYLIKTRGQQVTLSCSPISGHRSVSWYQQTPGQGLQFLFEYFSETQRNKGNFPGRFSGRQFSNSRSEMNVSTLELGDSALYLCASSLARTGGADGYTFGSGTRLTVV.

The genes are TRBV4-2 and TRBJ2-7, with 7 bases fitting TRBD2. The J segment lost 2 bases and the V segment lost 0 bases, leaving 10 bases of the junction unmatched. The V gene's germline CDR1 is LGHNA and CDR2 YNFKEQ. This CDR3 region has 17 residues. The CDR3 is CASSQDLIGGIPYEQYF. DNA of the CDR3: TGTGCCAGCAGCCAAGATTTAATCGGGGGGATCCCCTACGAGCAGTACTTC.

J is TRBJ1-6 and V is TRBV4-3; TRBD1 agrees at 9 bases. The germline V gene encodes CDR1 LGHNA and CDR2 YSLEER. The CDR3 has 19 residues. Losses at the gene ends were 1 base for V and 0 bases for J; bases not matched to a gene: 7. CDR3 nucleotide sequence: TGCGCCAGCAGCCAAGCACCCGGGACAGGGTACTCCTATAATTCACCCCTCCACTTT. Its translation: CASSQAPGTGYSYNSPLHF.

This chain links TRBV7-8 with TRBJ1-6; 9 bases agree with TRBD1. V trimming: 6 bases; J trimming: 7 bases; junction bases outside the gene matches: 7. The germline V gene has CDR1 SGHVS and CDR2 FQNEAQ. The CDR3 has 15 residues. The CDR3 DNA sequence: TGTGCCAGCAGATCACCAGGACAGGGGAATTCACCCCTCCACTTT. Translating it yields CASRSPGQGNSPLHF.

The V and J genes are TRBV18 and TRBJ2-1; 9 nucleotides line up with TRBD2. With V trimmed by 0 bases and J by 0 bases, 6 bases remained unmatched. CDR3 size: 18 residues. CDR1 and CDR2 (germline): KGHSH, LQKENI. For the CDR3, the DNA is TGTGCCAGCTCACCACCGGGGACTAGCTGGAGCTCCTACAATGAGCAGTTCTTC. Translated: CASSPPGTSWSSYNEQFF.

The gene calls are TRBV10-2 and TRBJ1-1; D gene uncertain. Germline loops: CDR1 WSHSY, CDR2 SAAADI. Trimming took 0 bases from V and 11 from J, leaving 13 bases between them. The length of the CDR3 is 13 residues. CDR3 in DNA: TGCGCCAGCAGTGAGTCCCTGCTCCTGGGCGCTTTCTTT. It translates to CASSESLLLGAFF.

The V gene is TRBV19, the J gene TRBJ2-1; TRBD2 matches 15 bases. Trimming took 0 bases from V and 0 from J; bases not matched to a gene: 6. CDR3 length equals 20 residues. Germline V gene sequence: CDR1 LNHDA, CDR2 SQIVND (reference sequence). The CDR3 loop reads CASSIDGTSGRLSSYNEQFF. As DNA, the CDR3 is TGTGCCAGTAGTATAGATGGGACTAGCGGGAGGCTGAGCTCCTACAATGAGCAGTTCTTC.

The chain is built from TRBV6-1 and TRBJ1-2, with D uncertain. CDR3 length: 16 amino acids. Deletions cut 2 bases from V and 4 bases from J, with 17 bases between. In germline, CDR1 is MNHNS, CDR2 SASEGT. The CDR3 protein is CASSELVEGGSYGYTF. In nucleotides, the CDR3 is TGTGCCAGCAGTGAACTGGTTGAGGGAGGAAGCTATGGCTACACCTTC.

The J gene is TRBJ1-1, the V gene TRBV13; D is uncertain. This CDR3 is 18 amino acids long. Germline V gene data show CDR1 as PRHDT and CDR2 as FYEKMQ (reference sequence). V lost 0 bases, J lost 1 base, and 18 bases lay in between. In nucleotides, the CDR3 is TGTGCCAGCAGCTTAGGGGAGGGAAGGATGGCAGCGAACACTGAAGCTTTCTTT. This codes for CASSLGEGRMAANTEAFF. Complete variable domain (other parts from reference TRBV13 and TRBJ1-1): AAGVIQSPRHLIKEKRETATLKCYPIPRHDTVYWYQQGPGQDPQFLISFYEKMQSDKGSIPDRFSAQQFSDYHSELNMSSLELGDSALYFCASSLGEGRMAANTEAFFGQGTRLTVV.

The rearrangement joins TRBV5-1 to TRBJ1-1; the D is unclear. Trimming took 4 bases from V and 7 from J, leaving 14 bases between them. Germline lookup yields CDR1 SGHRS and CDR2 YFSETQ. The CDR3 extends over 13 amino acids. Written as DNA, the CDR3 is TGCGCCAGCAGCGCTATCCCGGCAGGTGAAGCTTTCTTT. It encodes CASSAIPAGEAFF.

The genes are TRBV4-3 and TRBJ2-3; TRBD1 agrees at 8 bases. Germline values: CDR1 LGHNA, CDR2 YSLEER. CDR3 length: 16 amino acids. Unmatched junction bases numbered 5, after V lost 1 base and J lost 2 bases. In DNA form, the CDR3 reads TGCGCCAGCAGCCAAGCAGGGGGCGCGGTCACAGATACGCAGTATTTT. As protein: CASSQAGGAVTDTQYF.

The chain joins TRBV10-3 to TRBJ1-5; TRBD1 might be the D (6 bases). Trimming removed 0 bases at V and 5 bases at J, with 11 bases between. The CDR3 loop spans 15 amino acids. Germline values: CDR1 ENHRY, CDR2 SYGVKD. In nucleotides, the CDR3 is TGTGCCATCAGTGAGTCGGGGGCTGGGGATCAGCCCCAGCATTTT. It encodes CAISESGAGDQPQHF.

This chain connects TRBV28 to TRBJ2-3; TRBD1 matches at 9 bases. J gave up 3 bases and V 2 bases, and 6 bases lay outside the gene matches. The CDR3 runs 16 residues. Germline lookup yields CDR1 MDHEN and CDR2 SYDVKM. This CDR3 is CASSLTGTGQTDTQYF. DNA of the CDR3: TGTGCCAGCAGTTTAACCGGGACAGGGCAAACAGATACGCAGTATTTT.

The CDR3 here is CASSPFTGTRGNTIYF. The CDR3 bases are TGTGCCAGCAGTCCTTTTACCGGGACGCGTGGAAACACCATATATTTT. The genes are TRBV7-2 and TRBJ1-3; tentative D call: TRBD1 (5 bases). The CDR3 consists of 16 residues. CDR1 SGHTA and CDR2 FQGNSA come from the germline V gene. V was cut by 6 bases and J by 3 bases, with 18 bases left in between.

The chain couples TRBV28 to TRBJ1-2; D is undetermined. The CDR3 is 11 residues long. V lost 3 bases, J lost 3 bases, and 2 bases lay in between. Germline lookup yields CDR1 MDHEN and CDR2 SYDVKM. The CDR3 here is CASSFYYGYTF. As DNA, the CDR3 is TGTGCCAGCAGTTTTTACTATGGCTACACCTTC.

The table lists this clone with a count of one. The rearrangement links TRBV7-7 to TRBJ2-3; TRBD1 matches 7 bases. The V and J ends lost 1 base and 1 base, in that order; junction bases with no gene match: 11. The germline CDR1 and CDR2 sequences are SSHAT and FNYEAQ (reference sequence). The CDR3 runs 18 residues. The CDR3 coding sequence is TGTGCCAGCAGCTTAGGGTTTTCACAGGGGCCCGGCACAGATACGCAGTATTTT. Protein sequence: CASSLGFSQGPGTDTQYF.

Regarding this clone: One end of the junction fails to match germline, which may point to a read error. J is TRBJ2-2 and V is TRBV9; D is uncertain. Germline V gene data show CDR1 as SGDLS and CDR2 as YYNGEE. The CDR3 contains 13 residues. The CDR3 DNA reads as TGTGCCAGCAAAAGTTCGAACAACGGGGAGCTGTTTTTT. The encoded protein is CASKSSNNGELFF.